Shown below are 23 T cell receptor beta chains from a single sample sequenced in a study of blood T cell repertoires in COVID-19. The method was immunoSEQ multiplex PCR; TCRdb's version includes in-frame clones alone and lacks a portion of them. The table shows nearly 55,000 clones, with about 82% occurring only once. Sequencing was carried out using peripheral blood. Receptor source: a man aged 70 or older with active COVID-19.

The V gene is TRBV27, the J gene TRBJ1-6; D perhaps matches TRBD1 (5 bases). CDR3 length: 12 residues. Trimming took 11 bases from V and 3 from J, leaving 8 bases between them. Per the germline V gene, CDR1 is MNHEY and CDR2 is SMNVEV (reference sequence). In DNA form, the CDR3 reads TGTGCCGTGGGACTCTATAATTCACCCCTCCACTTT. Protein product: CAVGLYNSPLHF.

The chain is built from TRBV27 and TRBJ2-7, with a tentative D call TRBD2 (5 bases). The CDR3 is 12 amino acids. Trimming removed 6 bases from V and 2 bases from J, with 8 bases in between. CDR1 MNHEY and CDR2 SMNVEV come from the germline V gene (reference sequence). CDR3 coding DNA: TGTGCCAGCAGCGCGGGCCCCTACGAGCAGTACTTC. It codes for CASSAGPYEQYF.

The chain couples TRBV6-1 to TRBJ2-7; 7 nucleotides align to TRBD1. J gave up 3 bases and V 2 bases, and 10 bases lay outside the gene matches. The CDR3 length is 16 residues. CDR1 is MNHNS and CDR2 is SASEGT in the germline V gene. The CDR3 sequence: CASSEFLGGLGYEQYF. For the CDR3, the DNA is TGTGCCAGCAGTGAATTTTTAGGGGGCTTGGGCTACGAGCAGTACTTC.

This chain connects TRBV2 to TRBJ1-2; perhaps TRBD1 as D (5 bases). CDR3 length equals 14 residues. Germline assignment: CDR1 SNHLY and CDR2 FYNNEI. Deletions cut 6 bases from V and 8 bases from J, with 19 bases between. The CDR3 DNA reads TGTGCCAGCAGGGCTCGGGAGGGGATAGGGGGCTACACCTTC. Protein product: CASRAREGIGGYTF.

The rearrangement uses TRBV19 and TRBJ1-2; TRBD1 might be the D (6 bases). The germline gives CDR1 LNHDA, CDR2 SQIVND (reference sequence). The length of the CDR3 is 15 residues. Trimming pared 6 bases from V and 5 bases from J, leaving 19 bases between. CDR3 protein: CASSSGTGREYGYTF. The CDR3 nucleotides read TGTGCCAGTAGCTCAGGTACAGGGCGAGAATATGGCTACACCTTC.

The chain links TRBV9 to TRBJ2-1, with TRBD1 identical over 9 bases. The CDR3 has 17 residues. The V gene end was trimmed by 2 bases and the J gene end by 5 bases; junction bases not matched to a gene: 11. Germline V gives CDR1 SGDLS, CDR2 YYNGEE. CDR3 in DNA: TGTGCCAGCAGCGTGACAGGGGGTGATATCGGGGACAATGAGCAGTTCTTC. Residues: CASSVTGGDIGDNEQFF.

V gene TRBV6-6 combines with J gene TRBJ1-3; TRBD1 aligns across 9 bases. The V gene end was trimmed by 6 bases and the J gene end by 0 bases; junction bases not matched to a gene: 6. This CDR3 comprises 16 residues. Germline values: CDR1 MNHNY, CDR2 SVGAGI (reference sequence). CDR3 DNA: TGTGCCAGCAGAGTCCGGGACAGGGTCTCTGGAAACACCATATATTTT. Translation: CASRVRDRVSGNTIYF.

The chain joins TRBV6-5 to TRBJ2-2, with 14 bases lining up with TRBD2. This CDR3 spans 14 amino acids. The germline CDR1 and CDR2 sequences are MNHEY and SVGAGI. J was trimmed by 6 bases and V by 6 bases; bases with no gene match: 0. CDR3 sequence (DNA): TGTGCCAGCAGGACTAGCGGGGGGGCCGGGGAGCTGTTTTTT. Encoded protein: CASRTSGGAGELFF.

This chain connects TRBV7-8 to TRBJ1-5; perhaps TRBD1 as D (6 bases). V was clipped by 5 bases and J by 0 bases, with 14 bases between them. Germline assignment: CDR1 SGHVS and CDR2 FQNEAQ. This CDR3 has 16 amino acids. The CDR3 DNA sequence: TGTGCCAGCAGCCCTAGGACAGATTATAGCAATCAGCCCCAGCATTTT. Amino acid sequence: CASSPRTDYSNQPQHF.

V and J are TRBV19 and TRBJ1-6; TRBD1 matches 11 bases. Unmatched junction bases numbered 5, after V lost 4 bases and J lost 9 bases. The CDR3 covers 15 residues. Germline CDR1 reads LNHDA; CDR2 reads SQIVND (reference sequence). CDR3 in DNA: TGTGCCAGTAGTACGGACAGGGGGCGGATTTCACCCCTCCACTTT. Residues: CASSTDRGRISPLHF.

The J gene is TRBJ2-3, the V gene TRBV6-1; 7 bases agree with TRBD1. Germline assignment: CDR1 MNHNS and CDR2 SASEGT. V shed 2 bases and J 0 bases; nucleotides not matched to a gene: 5. This CDR3 has 16 residues. CDR3 nucleotide sequence: TGTGCCAGCAGTGAATACAGGGGAGCTAGCACAGATACGCAGTATTTT. Translation gives CASSEYRGASTDTQYF.

The chain has TRBV7-8 and TRBJ2-7; TRBD2 aligns across 11 bases. CDR1 SGHVS and CDR2 FQNEAQ come from the germline V gene. The ends lost 5 bases at V and 4 bases at J; junction bases unmatched: 7. This CDR3 spans 15 amino acids. CDR3 region: CASSLLAGGEYEQYF. The CDR3 DNA reads as TGTGCCAGCAGCCTCCTAGCGGGGGGCGAGTACGAGCAGTACTTC. The whole variable domain, remainder taken from reference TRBV7-8 and TRBJ2-7, is GAGVSQSPRYKVAKRGQDVALRCDPISGHVSLFWYQQALGQGPEFLTYFQNEAQLDKSGLPSDRFFAERPEGSVSTLKIQRTQQEDSAVYLCASSLLAGGEYEQYFGPGTRLTVT.

V and J are TRBV20-1 and TRBJ1-1; no firm D call. The CDR3 has 11 amino acids. Per germline, CDR1 DFQATT and CDR2 SNEGSKA (reference sequence). V shed 3 bases and J shed 11 bases, with 13 bases lying between them. CDR3: CSARGPAPAFF. The DNA of the CDR3 is TGCAGTGCTAGGGGTCCAGCGCCGGCTTTCTTT.

The J gene is TRBJ2-3, the V gene TRBV5-1; TRBD2 matches at 11 bases. This CDR3 has 15 residues. Germline V gene sequence: CDR1 SGHRS, CDR2 YFSETQ. V gave up 0 bases and J gave up 9 bases; unmatched junction bases: 6. This CDR3 reads CASSLETSGARTQYF. The CDR3 DNA reads as TGCGCCAGCAGCTTGGAGACTAGCGGGGCCAGAACGCAGTATTTT.

This clone occurred once. V and J are TRBV6-5 and TRBJ2-3; no firm D call. The CDR3 has 13 residues. The germline gives CDR1 MNHEY, CDR2 SVGAGI. The V end was cut by 7 bases, the J end by 1 base, with 9 bases between. The CDR3 nucleotides are TGTGCCAGCATCCCAGAGGGCACAGATACGCAGTATTTT. Translating it yields CASIPEGTDTQYF.

This clone was counted between two and nine times. The rearrangement joins TRBV19 to TRBJ2-7, with 8 bases aligning to TRBD2. This CDR3 comprises 16 residues. The trim removed 5 bases at V and 4 bases at J, leaving 13 bases unmatched. CDR1 is LNHDA and CDR2 is SQIVND in the germline V gene (reference sequence). The CDR3 sequence: CASSRSSTSGIYEQYF. CDR3 nucleotides: TGTGCCAGTAGTCGTAGTAGTACTAGCGGAATTTACGAGCAGTACTTC.

The chain is built from TRBV19 and TRBJ1-2; TRBD1 aligns across 11 bases. This CDR3 has 15 amino acids. CDR1 and CDR2 from the germline V gene are LNHDA and SQIVND (reference sequence). The V segment lost 3 bases and the J segment 4 bases; nucleotides outside the gene matches: 4. In nucleotides, the CDR3 is TGTGCCAGTAGTATTAGGGGACAGGGGGGCTATGGCTACACCTTC. Translated, it gives CASSIRGQGGYGYTF.

The V and J genes are TRBV11-1 and TRBJ2-5; 9 positions match TRBD2. This CDR3 has 15 amino acids. The junction had 7 bases not matched to a gene; V was cut back by 3 bases and J by 5 bases. Germline values: CDR1 SGHAT, CDR2 FQDESV (reference sequence). The CDR3 DNA reads TGTGCCAGCAGCTTGCGGGGGGGCCTAGATGAGACCCAGTACTTC. Translating it yields CASSLRGGLDETQYF.

V is TRBV9 and J is TRBJ2-3; 9 nucleotides align to TRBD2. This CDR3 contains 16 residues. The V segment lost 1 base and the J segment 2 bases; nucleotides outside the gene matches: 5. Germline V lookup: CDR1 SGDLS, CDR2 YYNGEE. The CDR3 sequence: CASSVHAGGNTDTQYF. CDR3 nucleotides: TGTGCCAGCAGCGTACATGCGGGGGGGAACACAGATACGCAGTATTTT. The full variable domain, completed using reference TRBV9 and TRBJ2-3, is DSGVTQTPKHLITATGQRVTLRCSPRSGDLSVYWYQQSLDQGLQFLIQYYNGEERAKGNILERFSAQQFPDLHSELNLSSLELGDSALYFCASSVHAGGNTDTQYFGPGTRLTVL.

The V call is TRBV11-3, the J call TRBJ1-6; TRBD1 is a possible D gene (5 bases). The CDR3 extends over 16 amino acids. Germline V CDR1 and CDR2: SGHNT, YENEEA. V lost 2 bases and J 7 bases, leaving 15 bases between the germline ends. CDR3 sequence: CASSLWRGGGNSPLHF. As DNA, the CDR3 is TGTGCCAGCAGCTTATGGCGCGGGGGGGGAAATTCACCCCTCCACTTT.

The CDR3 sequence is CASTPGQGFPEAFF. CDR3 sequence (DNA): TGTGCCAGCACCCCGGGACAGGGATTCCCTGAAGCTTTCTTT. This sequence joins TRBV3-1 (or the pseudogene TRBV3-2) and TRBJ1-1; 9 nucleotides align to TRBD1. The V gene end was trimmed by 7 bases and the J gene end by 6 bases; junction bases not matched to a gene: 9. CDR1 LGHDT and CDR2 YNNKEL come from the germline V gene (reference sequence). The CDR3 loop spans 14 amino acids.

The rearrangement uses TRBV2 and TRBJ1-4, with 7 bases lining up with TRBD1. The CDR3 loop spans 13 amino acids. Germline V gene sequence: CDR1 SNHLY, CDR2 FYNNEI. V lost 5 bases to trimming and J lost 7 bases; unmatched junction nucleotides: 4. The CDR3 DNA reads TGTGCCAGCAGTCGAGGGACAGTTGAAAAACTGTTTTTT. As protein: CASSRGTVEKLFF.

This clone showed up just once. CDR3 sequence: CASRLMGQGSEKLFF. The DNA for the CDR3 is TGTGCCAGCAGATTGATGGGACAGGGTTCTGAAAAACTGTTTTTT. The chain recombines TRBV5-5 with TRBJ1-4; TRBD1 aligns across 9 bases. The CDR3 length is 15 residues. Germline CDR1 and CDR2: SGHKS and YYEKEE (reference sequence). V dropped 5 bases and J dropped 7; count of bases not matched to a gene: 9.